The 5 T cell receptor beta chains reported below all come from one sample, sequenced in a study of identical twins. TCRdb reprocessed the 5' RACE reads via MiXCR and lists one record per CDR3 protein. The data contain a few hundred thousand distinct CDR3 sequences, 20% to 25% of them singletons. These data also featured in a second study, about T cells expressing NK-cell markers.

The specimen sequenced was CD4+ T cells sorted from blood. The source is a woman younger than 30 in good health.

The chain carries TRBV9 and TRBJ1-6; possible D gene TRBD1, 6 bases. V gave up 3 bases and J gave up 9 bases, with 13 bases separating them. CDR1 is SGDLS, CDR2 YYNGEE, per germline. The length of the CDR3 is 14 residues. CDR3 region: CASSGGGRGSPLHF. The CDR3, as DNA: TGTGCCAGCAGCGGAGGGGGGCGGGGTTCACCCCTCCACTTT.

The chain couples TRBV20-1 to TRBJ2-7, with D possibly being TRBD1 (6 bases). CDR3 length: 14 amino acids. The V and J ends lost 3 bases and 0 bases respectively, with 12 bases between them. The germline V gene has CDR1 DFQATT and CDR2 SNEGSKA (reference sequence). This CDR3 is CSASRDTSSYEQYF. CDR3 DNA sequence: TGCAGTGCTAGCCGGGACACGAGCTCCTACGAGCAGTACTTC.

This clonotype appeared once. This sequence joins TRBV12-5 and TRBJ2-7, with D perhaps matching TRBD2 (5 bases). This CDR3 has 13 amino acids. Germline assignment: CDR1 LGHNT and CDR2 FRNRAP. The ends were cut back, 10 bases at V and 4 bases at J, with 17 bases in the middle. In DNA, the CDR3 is TGTGCTAATACCCAGCGGACTGAGTACGAGCAGTACTTC. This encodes CANTQRTEYEQYF.

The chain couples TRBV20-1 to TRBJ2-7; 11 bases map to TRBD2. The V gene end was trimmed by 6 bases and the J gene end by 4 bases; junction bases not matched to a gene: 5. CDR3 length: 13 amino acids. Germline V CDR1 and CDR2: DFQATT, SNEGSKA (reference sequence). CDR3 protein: CSAKTSGAYEQYF. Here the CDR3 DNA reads TGCAGTGCCAAGACTAGCGGGGCATACGAGCAGTACTTC.

The CDR3 loop is CASSLQRANGNEQFF. The CDR3 DNA reads TGCGCCAGCAGCTTGCAAAGGGCAAATGGGAATGAGCAGTTCTTC. The rearrangement links TRBV5-1 to TRBJ2-1; no clear D gene. Germline loops: CDR1 SGHRS, CDR2 YFSETQ. Trimming pared 1 base from V and 7 bases from J, leaving 15 bases between. The CDR3 length is 15 residues.